Sequencing of this T cell receptor beta chain was carried out in a study of blood T cell repertoires in COVID-19. Study as a whole: The analysed material was cDNA or gDNA that came from T cells, B-cell-depleted T cells, or PBMCs.

The protocol was immunoSEQ multiplex PCR, while the TCRdb copy is restricted to in-frame clones and leaves out a portion. This table holds 270,000 or so clones, over 85% found once. Per the germline V gene, CDR1 is SNHLY and CDR2 is FYNNEI. This CDR3 has 14 residues. The J segment lost 4 bases and the V segment lost 6 bases, leaving 5 bases of the junction unmatched. Seattle patients were enrolled during active infection and followed longitudinally. The sequence derives from a woman in her thirties with COVID-19, enrolled during active disease. The gene calls are TRBV2 and TRBJ1-2; 10 positions agree with TRBD1. Sequencing was carried out using peripheral blood. CDR3: CASRGTGAIYGYTF. The CDR3 nucleotides are TGTGCCAGCAGGGGGACAGGGGCCATCTATGGCTACACCTTC.